This record concerns one TCR beta chain sequence. Its antigen is unidentified. The source of the sample is a study of CD8+ T cells in alopecia areata. On the study more broadly: Those treated were given oral tofacitinib at 5 to 10 mg twice daily. Study-level results: Clarity of TCR sharing across patients fell short of that in mice, possibly HLA-related.

V lost 0 bases and J lost 0, with 9 bases in between. The CDR3 consists of 15 residues. CDR1 is PRHDT and CDR2 is FYEKMQ in the germline V gene (reference sequence). cDNA prepared by RNA extraction and subsequent reverse transcription served as the template for sequencing. Clones were read by immunoSEQ multiplex PCR, and TCRdb kept only the in-frame ones, dropping some. The profile shows some 170,000 clones, approximately 70% of them singletons. The clonotype originates from a human donor with alopecia areata. The chain couples TRBV13 to TRBJ2-7, with no clear D. The input for sequencing was CD8+ T cells sorted from blood, taken at week 0. The CDR3 DNA reads TGTGCCAGCAGCTTAGGGCAGGCCTTCTCCTACGAGCAGTACTTC. Its translation is CASSLGQAFSYEQYF.